A single TCR beta chain is shown here with its context. The data belong to a study of blood T cell repertoires in COVID-19. Germline V CDR1 and CDR2: MGHDK, SYGVNS. This CDR3 has 16 residues. Trimming removed 3 bases from V and 10 bases from J; junction bases left unmatched: 18. Clones were read by immunoSEQ multiplex PCR, and TCRdb kept only the in-frame ones, dropping some. The table has approximately 300,000 clones, around nine tenths seen once; the top ten hold 4%. The sequencing sample was made of peripheral blood. This clonotype was sampled from a woman aged 50 to 60 with active or convalescent COVID-19. The chain has TRBV25-1 and TRBJ2-7; 7 bases agree with TRBD2. The CDR3: CASSDRQTSGTAEQYF. CDR3 nucleotide sequence: TGTGCCAGCAGTGATAGGCAGACCAGCGGGACCGCGGAACAGTACTTC.